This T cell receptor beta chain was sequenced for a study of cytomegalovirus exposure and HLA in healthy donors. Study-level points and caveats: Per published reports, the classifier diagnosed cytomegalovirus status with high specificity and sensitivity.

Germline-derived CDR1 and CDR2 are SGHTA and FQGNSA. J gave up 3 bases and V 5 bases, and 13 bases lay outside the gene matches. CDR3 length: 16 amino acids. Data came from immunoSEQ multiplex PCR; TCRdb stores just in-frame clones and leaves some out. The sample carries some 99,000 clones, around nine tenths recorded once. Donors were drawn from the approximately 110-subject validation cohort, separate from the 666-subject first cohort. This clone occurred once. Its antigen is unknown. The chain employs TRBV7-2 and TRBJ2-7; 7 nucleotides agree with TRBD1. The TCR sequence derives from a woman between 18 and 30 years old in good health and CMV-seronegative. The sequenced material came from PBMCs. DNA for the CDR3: TGTGCCAGCAGCCTTCGACAGGGAATAGAAAGCTACGAGCAGTACTTC. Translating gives CASSLRQGIESYEQYF.